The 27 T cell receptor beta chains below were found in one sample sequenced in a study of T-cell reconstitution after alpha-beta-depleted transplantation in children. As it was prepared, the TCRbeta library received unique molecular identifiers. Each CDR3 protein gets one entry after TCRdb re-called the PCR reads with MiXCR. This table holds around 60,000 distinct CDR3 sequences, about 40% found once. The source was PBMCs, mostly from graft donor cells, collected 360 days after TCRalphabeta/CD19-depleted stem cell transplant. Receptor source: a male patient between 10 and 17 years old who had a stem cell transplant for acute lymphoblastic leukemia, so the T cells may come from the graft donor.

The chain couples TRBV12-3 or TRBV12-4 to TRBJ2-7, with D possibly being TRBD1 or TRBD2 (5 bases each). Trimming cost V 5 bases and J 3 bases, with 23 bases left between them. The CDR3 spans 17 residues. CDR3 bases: TGTGCCAGCAGTCCCGGGACGTTGGAAAGGGGAATCTACGAGCAGTACTTC. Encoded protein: CASSPGTLERGIYEQYF.

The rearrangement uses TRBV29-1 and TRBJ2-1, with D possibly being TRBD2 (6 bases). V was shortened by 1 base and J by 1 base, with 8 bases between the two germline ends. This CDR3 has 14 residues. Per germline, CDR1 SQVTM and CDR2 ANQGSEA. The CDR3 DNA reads TGCAGCGTTGAAGGGCGGGGTTCCTACAATGAGCAGTTCTTC. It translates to CSVEGRGSYNEQFF.

CDR3 sequence reads: CASSPRALSTDTQYF. CDR3 in DNA: TGTGCCAGCAGCCCCCGGGCCCTAAGCACAGATACGCAGTATTTT. V gene TRBV27 combines with J gene TRBJ2-3; D gene ambiguous. CDR3 size: 15 residues. V was clipped by 6 bases and J by 0 bases, with 13 bases between them. Looked up from germline, CDR1 is MNHEY and CDR2 is SMNVEV (reference sequence).

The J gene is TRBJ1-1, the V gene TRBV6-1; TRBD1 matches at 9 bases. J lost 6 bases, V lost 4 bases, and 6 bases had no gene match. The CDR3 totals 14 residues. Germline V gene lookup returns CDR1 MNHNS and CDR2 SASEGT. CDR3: CASSGQGGSAEAFF. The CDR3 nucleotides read TGTGCCAGCAGTGGACAGGGGGGATCCGCTGAAGCTTTCTTT.

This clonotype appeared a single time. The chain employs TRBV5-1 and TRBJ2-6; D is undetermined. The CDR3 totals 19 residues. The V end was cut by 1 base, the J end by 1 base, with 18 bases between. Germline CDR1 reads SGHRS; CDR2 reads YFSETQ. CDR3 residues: CASSLFTAGTSSGANVLTF. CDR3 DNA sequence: TGCGCCAGCAGCTTGTTTACGGCAGGAACTTCATCTGGGGCCAACGTCCTGACTTTC. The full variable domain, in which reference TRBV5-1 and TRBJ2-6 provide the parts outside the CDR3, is KAGVTQTPRYLIKTRGQQVTLSCSPISGHRSVSWYQQTPGQGLQFLFEYFSETQRNKGNFPGRFSGRQFSNSRSEMNVSTLELGDSALYLCASSLFTAGTSSGANVLTFGAGSRLTVL.

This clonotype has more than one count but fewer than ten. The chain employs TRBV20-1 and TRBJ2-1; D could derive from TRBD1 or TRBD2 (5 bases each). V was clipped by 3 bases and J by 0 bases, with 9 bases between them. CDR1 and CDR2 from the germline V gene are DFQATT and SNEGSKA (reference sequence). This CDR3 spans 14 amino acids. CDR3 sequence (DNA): TGCAGTGCTAGCGGGGCTAGCTCCTACAATGAGCAGTTCTTC. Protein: CSASGASSYNEQFF.

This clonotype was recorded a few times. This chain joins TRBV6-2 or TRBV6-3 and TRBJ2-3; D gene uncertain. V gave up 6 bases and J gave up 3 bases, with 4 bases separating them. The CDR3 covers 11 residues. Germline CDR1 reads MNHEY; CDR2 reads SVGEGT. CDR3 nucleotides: TGTGCCAGCAGCGTGACAGATACGCAGTATTTT. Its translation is CASSVTDTQYF.

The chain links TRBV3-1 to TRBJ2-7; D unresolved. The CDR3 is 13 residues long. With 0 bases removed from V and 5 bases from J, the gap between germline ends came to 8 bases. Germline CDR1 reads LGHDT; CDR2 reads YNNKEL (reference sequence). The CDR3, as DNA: TGTGCCAGCAGCCAAGATTTGGCCAACGAGCAGTACTTC. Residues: CASSQDLANEQYF.

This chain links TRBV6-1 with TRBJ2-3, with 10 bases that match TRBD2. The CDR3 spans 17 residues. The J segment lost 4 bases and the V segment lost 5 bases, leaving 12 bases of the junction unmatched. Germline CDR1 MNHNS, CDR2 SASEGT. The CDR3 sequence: CASSRPQLAGMPDTQYF. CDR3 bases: TGTGCCAGCAGTCGACCTCAACTAGCGGGGATGCCAGATACGCAGTATTTT.

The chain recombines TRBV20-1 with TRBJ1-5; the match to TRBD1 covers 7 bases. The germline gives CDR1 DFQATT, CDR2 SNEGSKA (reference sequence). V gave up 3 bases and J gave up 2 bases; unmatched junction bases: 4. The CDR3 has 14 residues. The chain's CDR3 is CSARAGTGNQPQHF. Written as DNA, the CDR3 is TGCAGTGCTAGGGCCGGGACAGGCAATCAGCCCCAGCATTTT.

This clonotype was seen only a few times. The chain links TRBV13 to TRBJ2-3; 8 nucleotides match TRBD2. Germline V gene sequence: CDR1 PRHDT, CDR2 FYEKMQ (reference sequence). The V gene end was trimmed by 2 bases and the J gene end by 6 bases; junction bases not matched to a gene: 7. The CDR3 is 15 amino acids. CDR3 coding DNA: TGTGCCAGCAGCTTACGGGGGGGCGAAAAGGATACGCAGTATTTT. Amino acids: CASSLRGGEKDTQYF.

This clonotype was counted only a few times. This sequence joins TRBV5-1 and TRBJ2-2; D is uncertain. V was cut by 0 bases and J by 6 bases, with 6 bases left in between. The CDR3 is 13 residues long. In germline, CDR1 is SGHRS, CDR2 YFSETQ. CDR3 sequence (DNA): TGCGCCAGCAGCTTGGGGGTAGCCGGGGAGCTGTTTTTT. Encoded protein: CASSLGVAGELFF.

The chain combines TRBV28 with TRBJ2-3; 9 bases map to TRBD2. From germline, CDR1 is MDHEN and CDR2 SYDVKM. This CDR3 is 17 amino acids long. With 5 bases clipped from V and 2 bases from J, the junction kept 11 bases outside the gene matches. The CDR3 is CASSPRTSEKITDTQYF. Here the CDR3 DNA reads TGTGCCAGCAGTCCCAGGACTAGCGAGAAAATCACAGATACGCAGTATTTT. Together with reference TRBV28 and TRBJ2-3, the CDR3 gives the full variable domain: DVKVTQSSRYLVKRTGEKVFLECVQDMDHENMFWYRQDPGLGLRLIYFSYDVKMKEKGDIPEGYSVSREKKERFSLILESASTNQTSMYLCASSPRTSEKITDTQYFGPGTRLTVL.

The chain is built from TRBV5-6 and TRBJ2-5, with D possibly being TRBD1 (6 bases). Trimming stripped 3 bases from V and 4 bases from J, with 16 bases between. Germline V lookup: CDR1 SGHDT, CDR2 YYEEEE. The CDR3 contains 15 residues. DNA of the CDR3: TGTGCCAGCAGCTCCACAGGGTCGAAAGGAGAGACCCAGTACTTC. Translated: CASSSTGSKGETQYF.

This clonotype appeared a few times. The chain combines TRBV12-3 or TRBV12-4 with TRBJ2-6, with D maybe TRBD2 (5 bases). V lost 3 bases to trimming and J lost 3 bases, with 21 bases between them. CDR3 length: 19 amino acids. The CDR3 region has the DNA TGTGCCAGCAGTTTCCAGACTACCTTAATACCTAGTGGGGCCAACGTCCTGACTTTC. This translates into CASSFQTTLIPSGANVLTF.

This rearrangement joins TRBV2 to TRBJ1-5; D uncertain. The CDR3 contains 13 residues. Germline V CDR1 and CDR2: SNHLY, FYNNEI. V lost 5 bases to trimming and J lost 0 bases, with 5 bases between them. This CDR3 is CASSPNSNQPQHF. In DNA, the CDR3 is TGTGCCAGCAGTCCCAATAGCAATCAGCCCCAGCATTTT.

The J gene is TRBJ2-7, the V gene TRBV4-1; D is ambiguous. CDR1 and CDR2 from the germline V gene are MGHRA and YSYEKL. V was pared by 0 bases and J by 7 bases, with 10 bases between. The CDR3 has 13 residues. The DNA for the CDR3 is TGCGCCAGCAGCCAAGATTACGTTAGGGAGCAGTACTTC. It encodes CASSQDYVREQYF.

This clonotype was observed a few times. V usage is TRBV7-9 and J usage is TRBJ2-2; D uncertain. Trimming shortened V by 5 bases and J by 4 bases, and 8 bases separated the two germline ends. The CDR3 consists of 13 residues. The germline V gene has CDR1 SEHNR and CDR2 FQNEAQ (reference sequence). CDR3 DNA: TGTGCCAGCAGCACCCGGCTCACCGGGGAGCTGTTTTTT. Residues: CASSTRLTGELFF.

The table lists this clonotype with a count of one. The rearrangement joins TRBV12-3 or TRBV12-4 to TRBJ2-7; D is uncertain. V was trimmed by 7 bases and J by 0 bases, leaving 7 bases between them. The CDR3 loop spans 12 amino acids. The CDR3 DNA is TGTGCCAGCAAAAGATACTCCTACGAGCAGTACTTC. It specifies CASKRYSYEQYF.

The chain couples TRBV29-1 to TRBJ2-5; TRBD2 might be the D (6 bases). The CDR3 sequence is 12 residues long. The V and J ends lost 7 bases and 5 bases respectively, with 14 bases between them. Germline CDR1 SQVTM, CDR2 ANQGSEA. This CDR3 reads CSAVGGRETQYF. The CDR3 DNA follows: TGCAGCGCCGTGGGGGGAAGGGAGACCCAGTACTTC.

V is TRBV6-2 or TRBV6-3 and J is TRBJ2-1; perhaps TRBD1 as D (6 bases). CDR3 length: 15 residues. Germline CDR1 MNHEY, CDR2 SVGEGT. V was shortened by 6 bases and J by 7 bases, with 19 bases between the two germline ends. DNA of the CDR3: TGTGCCAGCAGCCGCCCAGGGGCCTCTAGGAATGAGCAGTTCTTC. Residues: CASSRPGASRNEQFF.

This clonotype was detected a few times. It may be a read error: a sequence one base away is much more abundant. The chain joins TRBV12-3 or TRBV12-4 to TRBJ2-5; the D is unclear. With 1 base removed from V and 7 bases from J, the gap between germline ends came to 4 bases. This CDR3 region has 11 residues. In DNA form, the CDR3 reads TGTGCCAGCAGTTTAGGGGGGACCCAGTACTTC. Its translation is CASSLGGTQYF.

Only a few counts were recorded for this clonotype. CDR3 nucleotides: TGCAGTGCTATAGACAGGGTAGCCTATGGCTACACCTTC. Translated, it gives CSAIDRVAYGYTF. The rearrangement links TRBV20-1 to TRBJ1-2; 7 positions agree with TRBD1. Germline V CDR1 and CDR2: DFQATT, SNEGSKA (reference sequence). J lost 4 bases, V lost 4 bases, and 6 bases had no gene match. The CDR3 covers 13 residues.

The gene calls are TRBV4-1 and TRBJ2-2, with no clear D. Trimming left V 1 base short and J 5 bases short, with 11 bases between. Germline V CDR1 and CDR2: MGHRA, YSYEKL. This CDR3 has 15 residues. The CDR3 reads CASSQGVASTGELFF. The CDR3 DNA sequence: TGCGCCAGCAGCCAAGGTGTAGCCTCGACCGGGGAGCTGTTTTTT.

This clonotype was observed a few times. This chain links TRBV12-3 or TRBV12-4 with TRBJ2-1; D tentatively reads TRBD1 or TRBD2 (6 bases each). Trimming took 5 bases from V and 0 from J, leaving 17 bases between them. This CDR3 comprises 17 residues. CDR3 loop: CASSPGRGRSSYNEQFF. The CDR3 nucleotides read TGTGCCAGCAGTCCGGGTCGGGGGCGAAGCTCCTACAATGAGCAGTTCTTC.

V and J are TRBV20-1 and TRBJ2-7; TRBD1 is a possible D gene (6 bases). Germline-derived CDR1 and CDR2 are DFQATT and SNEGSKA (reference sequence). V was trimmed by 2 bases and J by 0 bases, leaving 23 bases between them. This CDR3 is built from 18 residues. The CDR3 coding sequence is TGCAGTGCTAGAAGAGGGCAGGGGCTCGCGGCTCTCTCCTACGAGCAGTACTTC. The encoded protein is CSARRGQGLAALSYEQYF.

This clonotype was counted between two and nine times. The CDR3 here is CASSLTGTRSHEQFF. CDR3 nucleotides: TGTGCCAGCAGCCTGACCGGGACTAGATCGCATGAGCAGTTCTTC. The genes are TRBV7-2 and TRBJ2-1; 8 bases fit TRBD2. Trimming took 5 bases from V and 8 from J; bases not matched to a gene: 11. Looked up from germline, CDR1 is SGHTA and CDR2 is FQGNSA. This CDR3 comprises 15 residues.